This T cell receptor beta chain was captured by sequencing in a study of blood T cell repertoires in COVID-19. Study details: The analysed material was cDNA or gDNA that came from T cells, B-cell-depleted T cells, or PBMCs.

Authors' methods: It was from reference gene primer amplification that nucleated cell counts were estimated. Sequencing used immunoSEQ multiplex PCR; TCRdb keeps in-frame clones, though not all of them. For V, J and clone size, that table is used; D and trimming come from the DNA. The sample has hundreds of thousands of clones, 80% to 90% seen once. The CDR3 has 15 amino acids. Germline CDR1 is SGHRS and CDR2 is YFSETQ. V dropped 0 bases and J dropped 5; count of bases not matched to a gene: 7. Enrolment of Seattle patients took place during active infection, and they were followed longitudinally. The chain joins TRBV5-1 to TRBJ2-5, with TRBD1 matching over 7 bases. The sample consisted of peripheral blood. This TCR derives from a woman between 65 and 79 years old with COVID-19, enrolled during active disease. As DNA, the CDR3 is TGCGCCAGCAGCTTGGATTTCAGGGGGTACGAGACCCAGTACTTC. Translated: CASSLDFRGYETQYF.